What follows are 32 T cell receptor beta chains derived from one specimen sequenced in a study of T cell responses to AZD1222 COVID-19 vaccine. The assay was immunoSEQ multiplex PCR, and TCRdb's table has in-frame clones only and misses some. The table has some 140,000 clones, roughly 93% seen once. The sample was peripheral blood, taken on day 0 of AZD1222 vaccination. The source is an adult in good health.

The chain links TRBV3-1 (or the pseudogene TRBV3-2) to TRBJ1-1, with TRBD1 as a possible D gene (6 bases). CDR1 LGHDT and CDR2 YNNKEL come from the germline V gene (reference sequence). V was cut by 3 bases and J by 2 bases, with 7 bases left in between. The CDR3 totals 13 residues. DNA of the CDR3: TGTGCCAGCAGCCAGGGGGCTAACACTGAAGCTTTCTTT. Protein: CASSQGANTEAFF.

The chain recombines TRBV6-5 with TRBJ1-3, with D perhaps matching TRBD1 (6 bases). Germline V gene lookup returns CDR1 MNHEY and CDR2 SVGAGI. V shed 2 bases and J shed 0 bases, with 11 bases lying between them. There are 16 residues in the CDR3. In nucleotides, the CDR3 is TGTGCCAGCAGTTACCAGACAGGAACCTCTGGAAACACCATATATTTT. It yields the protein CASSYQTGTSGNTIYF.

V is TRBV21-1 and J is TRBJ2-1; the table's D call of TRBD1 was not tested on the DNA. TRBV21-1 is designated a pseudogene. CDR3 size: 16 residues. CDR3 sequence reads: CASSKGAQGSYNEQFF. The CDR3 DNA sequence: TGTGCCAGCAGCAAAGGGGCACAGGGCTCCTACAATGAGCAGTTCTTC.

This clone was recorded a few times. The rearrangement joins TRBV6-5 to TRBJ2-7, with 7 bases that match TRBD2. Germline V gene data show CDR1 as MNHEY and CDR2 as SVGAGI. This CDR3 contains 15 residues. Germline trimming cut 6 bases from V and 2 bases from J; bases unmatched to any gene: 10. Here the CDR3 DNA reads TGTGCCAGCAGCCGGGGGGAAGGACTCCCCTACGAGCAGTACTTC. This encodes CASSRGEGLPYEQYF.

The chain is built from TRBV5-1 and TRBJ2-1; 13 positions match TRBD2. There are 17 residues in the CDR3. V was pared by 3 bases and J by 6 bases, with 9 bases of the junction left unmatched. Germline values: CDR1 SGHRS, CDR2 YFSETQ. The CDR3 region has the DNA TGCGCCAGCAGCTCCCAGACTAGCGGGAGGAGTAGCAATGAGCAGTTCTTC. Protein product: CASSSQTSGRSSNEQFF.

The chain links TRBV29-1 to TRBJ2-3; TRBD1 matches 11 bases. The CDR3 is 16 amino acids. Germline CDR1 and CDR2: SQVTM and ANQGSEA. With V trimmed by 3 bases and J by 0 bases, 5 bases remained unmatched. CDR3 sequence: CSVEGTGGSSTDTQYF. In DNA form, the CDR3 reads TGCAGCGTTGAGGGGACAGGGGGATCTAGCACAGATACGCAGTATTTT.

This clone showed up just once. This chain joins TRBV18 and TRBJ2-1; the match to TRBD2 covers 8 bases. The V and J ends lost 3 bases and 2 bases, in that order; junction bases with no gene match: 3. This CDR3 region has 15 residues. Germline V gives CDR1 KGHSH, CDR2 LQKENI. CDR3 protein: CASSPYSGTYNEQFF. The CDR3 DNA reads TGTGCCAGCTCACCCTATAGCGGGACCTACAATGAGCAGTTCTTC. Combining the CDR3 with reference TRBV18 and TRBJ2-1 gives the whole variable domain NAGVMQNPRHLVRRRGQEARLRCSPMKGHSHVYWYRQLPEEGLKFMVYLQKENIIDESGMPKERFSAEFPKEGPSILRIQQVVRGDSAAYFCASSPYSGTYNEQFFGPGTRLTVL.

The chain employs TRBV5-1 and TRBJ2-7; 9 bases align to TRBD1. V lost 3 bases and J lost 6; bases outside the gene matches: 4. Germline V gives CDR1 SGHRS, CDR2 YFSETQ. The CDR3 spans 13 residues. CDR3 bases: TGCGCCAGCAGCTCACAGGGGGCGAGCGAGCAGTACTTC. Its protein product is CASSSQGASEQYF.

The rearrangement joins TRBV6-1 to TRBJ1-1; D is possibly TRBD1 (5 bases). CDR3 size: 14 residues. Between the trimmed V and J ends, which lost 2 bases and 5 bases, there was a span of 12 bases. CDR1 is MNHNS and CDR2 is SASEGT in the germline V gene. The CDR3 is CASSEWVGGTEAFF. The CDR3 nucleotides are TGTGCCAGCAGTGAATGGGTGGGGGGTACTGAAGCTTTCTTT.

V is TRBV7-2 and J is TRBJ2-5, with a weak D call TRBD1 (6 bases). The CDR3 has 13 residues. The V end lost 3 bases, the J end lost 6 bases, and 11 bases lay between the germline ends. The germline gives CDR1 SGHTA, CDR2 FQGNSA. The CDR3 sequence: CASSFTGSQTQYF. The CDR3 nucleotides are TGTGCCAGCAGCTTTACAGGGAGTCAGACCCAGTACTTC. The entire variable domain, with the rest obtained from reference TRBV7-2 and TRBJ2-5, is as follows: GAGVSQSPSNKVTEKGKDVELRCDPISGHTALYWYRQSLGQGLEFLIYFQGNSAPDKSGLPSDRFSAERTGGSVSTLTIQRTQQEDSAVYLCASSFTGSQTQYFGPGTRLLVL.

The CDR3 DNA sequence: TGTGCCAGCAGCCACGACGTCACCGGGGAGCTGTTTTTT. Encoded protein: CASSHDVTGELFF. The chain uses TRBV28 and TRBJ2-2; D ambiguous. This CDR3 is built from 13 residues. Trimming took 6 bases from V and 4 from J, leaving 9 bases between them. CDR1 and CDR2 (germline): MDHEN, SYDVKM. The full variable domain, completed using reference TRBV28 and TRBJ2-2, is DVKVTQSSRYLVKRTGEKVFLECVQDMDHENMFWYRQDPGLGLRLIYFSYDVKMKEKGDIPEGYSVSREKKERFSLILESASTNQTSMYLCASSHDVTGELFFGEGSRLTVL.

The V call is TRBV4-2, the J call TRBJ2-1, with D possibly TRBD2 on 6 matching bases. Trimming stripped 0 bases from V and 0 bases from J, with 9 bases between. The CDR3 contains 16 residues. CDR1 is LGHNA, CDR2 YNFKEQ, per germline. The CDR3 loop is CASSQEAGSSYNEQFF. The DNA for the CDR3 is TGTGCCAGCAGCCAAGAGGCGGGGAGCTCCTACAATGAGCAGTTCTTC.

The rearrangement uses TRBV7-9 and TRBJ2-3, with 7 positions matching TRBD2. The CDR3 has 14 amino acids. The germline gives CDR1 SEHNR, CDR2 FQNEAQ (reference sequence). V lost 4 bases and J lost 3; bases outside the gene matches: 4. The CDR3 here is CASSSGLKTDTQYF. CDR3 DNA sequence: TGTGCCAGCAGCTCGGGACTAAAGACAGATACGCAGTATTTT.

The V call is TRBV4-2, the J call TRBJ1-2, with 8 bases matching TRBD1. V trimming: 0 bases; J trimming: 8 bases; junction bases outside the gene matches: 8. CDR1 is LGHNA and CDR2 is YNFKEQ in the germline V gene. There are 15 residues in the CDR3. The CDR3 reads CASSQEAGQGRGYTF. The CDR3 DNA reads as TGTGCCAGCAGCCAAGAAGCAGGACAGGGCCGAGGCTACACCTTC.

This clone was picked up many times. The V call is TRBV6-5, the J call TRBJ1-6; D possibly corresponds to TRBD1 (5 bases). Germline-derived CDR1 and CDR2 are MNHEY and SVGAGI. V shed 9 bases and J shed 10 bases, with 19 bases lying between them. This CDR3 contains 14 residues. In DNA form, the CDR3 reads TGTGCCAGTTTAATCGGGACTTTCGAGTCACCCCTCCACTTT. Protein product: CASLIGTFESPLHF.

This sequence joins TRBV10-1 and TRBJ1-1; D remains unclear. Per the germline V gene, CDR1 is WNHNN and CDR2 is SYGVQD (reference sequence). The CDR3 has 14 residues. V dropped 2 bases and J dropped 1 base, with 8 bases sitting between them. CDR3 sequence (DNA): TGCGCCAGCAGTGAGACCCGAAGGAACACTGAAGCTTTCTTT. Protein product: CASSETRRNTEAFF.

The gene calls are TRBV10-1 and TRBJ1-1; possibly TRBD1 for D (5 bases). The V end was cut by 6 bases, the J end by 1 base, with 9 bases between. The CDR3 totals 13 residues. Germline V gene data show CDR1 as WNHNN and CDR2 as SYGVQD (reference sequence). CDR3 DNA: TGCGCCAGCAGGGGGGGGAAGAACACTGAAGCTTTCTTT. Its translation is CASRGGKNTEAFF.

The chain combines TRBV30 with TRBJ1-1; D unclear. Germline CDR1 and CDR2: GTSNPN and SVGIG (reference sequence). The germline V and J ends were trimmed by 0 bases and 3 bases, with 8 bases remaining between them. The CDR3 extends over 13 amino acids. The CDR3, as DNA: TGTGCCTGGAGTGTAAGCGGATACACTGAAGCTTTCTTT. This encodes CAWSVSGYTEAFF.

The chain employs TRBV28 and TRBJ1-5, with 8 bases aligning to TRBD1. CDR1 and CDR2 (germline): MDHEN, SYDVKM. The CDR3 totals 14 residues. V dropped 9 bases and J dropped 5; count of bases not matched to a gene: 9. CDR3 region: CASSGTGSYQPQHF. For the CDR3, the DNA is TGTGCCAGTTCCGGGACAGGCTCTTATCAGCCCCAGCATTTT.

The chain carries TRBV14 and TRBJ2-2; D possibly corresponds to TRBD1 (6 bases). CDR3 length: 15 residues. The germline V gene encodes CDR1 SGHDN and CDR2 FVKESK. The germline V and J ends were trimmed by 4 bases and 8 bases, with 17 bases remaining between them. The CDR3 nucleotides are TGTGCCAGCAGCCCGGGACATCCCCGGCAAGGGGAGCTGTTTTTT. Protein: CASSPGHPRQGELFF.

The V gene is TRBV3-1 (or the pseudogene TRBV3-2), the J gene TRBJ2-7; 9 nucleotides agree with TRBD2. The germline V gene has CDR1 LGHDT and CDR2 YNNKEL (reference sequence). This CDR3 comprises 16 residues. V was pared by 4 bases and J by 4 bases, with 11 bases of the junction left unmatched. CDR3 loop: CASSPTLSGRRYEQYF. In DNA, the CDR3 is TGTGCCAGCAGCCCTACGCTTAGCGGGAGAAGGTACGAGCAGTACTTC.

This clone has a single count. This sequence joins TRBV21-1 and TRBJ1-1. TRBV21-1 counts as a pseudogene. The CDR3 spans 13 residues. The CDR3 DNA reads TGTGCCAGCAGCTTACCGGGACCGACTGAAGCTTTCTTT. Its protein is CASSLPGPTEAFF.

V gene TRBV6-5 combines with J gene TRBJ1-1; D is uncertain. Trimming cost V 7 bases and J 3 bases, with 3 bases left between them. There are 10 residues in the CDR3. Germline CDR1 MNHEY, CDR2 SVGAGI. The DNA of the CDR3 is TGTGCCAGCAAAGACACTGAAGCTTTCTTT. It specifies CASKDTEAFF.

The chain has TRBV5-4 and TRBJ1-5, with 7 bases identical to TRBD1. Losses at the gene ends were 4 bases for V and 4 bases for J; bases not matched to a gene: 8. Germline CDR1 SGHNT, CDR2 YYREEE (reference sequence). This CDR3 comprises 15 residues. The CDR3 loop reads CASSQDRDVNQPQHF. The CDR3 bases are TGTGCCAGCAGCCAAGACAGGGATGTAAATCAGCCCCAGCATTTT.

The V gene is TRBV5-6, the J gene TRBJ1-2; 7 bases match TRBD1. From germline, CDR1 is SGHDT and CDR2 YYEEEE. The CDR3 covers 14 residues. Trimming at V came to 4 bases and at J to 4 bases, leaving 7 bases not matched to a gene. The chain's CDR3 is CASSLGTELYGYTF. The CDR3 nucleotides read TGTGCCAGCAGCCTTGGGACAGAACTCTATGGCTACACCTTC.

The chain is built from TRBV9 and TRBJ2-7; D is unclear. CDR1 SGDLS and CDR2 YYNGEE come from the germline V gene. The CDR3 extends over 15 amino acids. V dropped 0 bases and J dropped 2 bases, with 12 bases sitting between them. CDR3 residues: CASSVGPTHPYEQYF. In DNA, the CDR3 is TGTGCCAGCAGCGTAGGACCTACTCACCCCTACGAGCAGTACTTC.

The DNA for the CDR3 is TGTGCCAGCAGTAGATCACCGGGACAGGGGCGAACCTTC. Its translation is CASSRSPGQGRTF. The J gene is TRBJ1-2, the V gene TRBV27; 10 bases line up with TRBD1. The CDR3 extends over 13 amino acids. Per germline, CDR1 MNHEY and CDR2 SMNVEV (reference sequence). The junction had 11 bases not matched to a gene; V was cut back by 5 bases and J by 14 bases.

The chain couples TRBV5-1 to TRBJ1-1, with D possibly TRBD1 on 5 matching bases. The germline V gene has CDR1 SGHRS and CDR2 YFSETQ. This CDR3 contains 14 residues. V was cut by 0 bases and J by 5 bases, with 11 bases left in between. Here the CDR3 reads CASSLDGGLTEAFF. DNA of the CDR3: TGCGCCAGCAGCTTGGACGGGGGGTTGACTGAAGCTTTCTTT.

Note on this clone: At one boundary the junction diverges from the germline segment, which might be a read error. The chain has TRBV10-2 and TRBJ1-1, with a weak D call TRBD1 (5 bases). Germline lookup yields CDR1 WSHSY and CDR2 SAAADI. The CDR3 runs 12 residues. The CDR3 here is CASSDTPGAGVF. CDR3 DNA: TGCGCCAGCAGTGATACCCCCGGGGCGGGCGTTTTT.

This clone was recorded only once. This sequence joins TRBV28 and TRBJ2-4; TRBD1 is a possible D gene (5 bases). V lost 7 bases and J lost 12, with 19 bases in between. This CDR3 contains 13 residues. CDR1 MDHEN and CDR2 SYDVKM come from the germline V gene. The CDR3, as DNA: TGTGCCAGCATGGGCAGGGCGTTGGGAAGTCAGTACTTC. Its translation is CASMGRALGSQYF. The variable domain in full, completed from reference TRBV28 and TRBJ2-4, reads DVKVTQSSRYLVKRTGEKVFLECVQDMDHENMFWYRQDPGLGLRLIYFSYDVKMKEKGDIPEGYSVSREKKERFSLILESASTNQTSMYLCASMGRALGSQYFGAGTRLSVL.

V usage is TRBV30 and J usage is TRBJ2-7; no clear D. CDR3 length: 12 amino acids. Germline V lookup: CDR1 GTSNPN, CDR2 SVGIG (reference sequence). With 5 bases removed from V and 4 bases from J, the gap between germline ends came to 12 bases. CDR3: CAWGVGGYEQYF. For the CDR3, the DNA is TGTGCCTGGGGGGTTGGTGGGTACGAGCAGTACTTC.

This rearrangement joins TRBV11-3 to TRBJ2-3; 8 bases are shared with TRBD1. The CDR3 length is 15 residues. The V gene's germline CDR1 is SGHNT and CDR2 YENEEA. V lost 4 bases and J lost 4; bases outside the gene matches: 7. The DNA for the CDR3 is TGTGCCAGCAGCTCCCGGACAGGGAGTGCAGATACGCAGTATTTT. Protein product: CASSSRTGSADTQYF.